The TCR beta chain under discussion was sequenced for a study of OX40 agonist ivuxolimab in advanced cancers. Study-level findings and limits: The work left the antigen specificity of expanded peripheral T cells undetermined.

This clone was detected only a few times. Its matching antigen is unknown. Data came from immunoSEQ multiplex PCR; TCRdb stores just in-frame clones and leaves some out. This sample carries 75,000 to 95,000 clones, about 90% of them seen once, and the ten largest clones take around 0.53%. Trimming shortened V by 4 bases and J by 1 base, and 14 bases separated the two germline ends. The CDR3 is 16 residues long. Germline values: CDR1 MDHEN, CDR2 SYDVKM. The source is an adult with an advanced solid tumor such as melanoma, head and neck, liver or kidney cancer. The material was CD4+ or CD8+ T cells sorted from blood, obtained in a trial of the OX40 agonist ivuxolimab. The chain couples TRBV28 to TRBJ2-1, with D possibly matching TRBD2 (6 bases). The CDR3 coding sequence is TGTGCCAGCAGTTCCCCGGGACTGAAGTCCTACAATGAGCAGTTCTTC. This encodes CASSSPGLKSYNEQFF.